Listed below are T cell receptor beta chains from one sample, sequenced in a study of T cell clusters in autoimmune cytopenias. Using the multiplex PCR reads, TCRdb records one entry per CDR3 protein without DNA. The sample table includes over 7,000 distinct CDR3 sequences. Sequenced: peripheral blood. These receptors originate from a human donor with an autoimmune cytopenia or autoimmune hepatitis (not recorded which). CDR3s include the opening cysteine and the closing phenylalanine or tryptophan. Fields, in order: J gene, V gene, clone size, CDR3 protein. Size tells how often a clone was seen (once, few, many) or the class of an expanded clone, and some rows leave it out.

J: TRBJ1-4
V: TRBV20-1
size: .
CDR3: CSARVSNEKLFF

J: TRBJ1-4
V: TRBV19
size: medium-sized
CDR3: CASQVSGGGFEKLFF

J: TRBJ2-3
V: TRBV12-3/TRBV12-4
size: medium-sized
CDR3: CASKRTRNTDTQYF

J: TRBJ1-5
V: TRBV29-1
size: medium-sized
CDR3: CSVQTGGGNQPQHF

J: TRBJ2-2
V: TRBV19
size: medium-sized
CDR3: CASSATGVAGELFF

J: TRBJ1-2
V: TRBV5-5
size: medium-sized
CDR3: CASSPIGTGADGYTF

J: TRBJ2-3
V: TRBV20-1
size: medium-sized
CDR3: CSASLAGGQDTQYF

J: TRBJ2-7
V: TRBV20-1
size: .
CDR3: CSAGLVGEQYF

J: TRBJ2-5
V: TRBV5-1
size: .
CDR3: CASSFPSGAQETQYF

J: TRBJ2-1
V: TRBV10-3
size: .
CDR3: CATSRDPSGGADNEQFF

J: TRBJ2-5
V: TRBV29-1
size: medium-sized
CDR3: CSVVGFQETQYF

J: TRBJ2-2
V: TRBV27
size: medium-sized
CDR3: CASSLLVGTANTGELFF

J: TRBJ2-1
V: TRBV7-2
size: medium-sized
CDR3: CASSSGLAGVVEQFF

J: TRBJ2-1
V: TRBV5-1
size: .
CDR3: CASSLGDRSKGGEQFF

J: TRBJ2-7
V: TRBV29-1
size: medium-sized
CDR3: CSVEDPGGDYDEQYF

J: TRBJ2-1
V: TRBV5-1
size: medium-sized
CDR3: CASSLAGYEQFF

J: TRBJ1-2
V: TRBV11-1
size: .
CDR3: CASSLDRLSYTF

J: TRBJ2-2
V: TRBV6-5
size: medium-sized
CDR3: CASRTGSYGTGELFF

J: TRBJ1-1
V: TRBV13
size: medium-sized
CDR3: CASSLGDSEAFF

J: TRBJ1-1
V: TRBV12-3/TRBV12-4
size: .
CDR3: CASSPVDGTEAFF

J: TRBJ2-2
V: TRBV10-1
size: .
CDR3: CASSPQNTGELFF

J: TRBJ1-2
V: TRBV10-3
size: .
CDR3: CAIVGTDYGYTF

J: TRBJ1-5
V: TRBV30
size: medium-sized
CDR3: CAWSESRNQPQHF

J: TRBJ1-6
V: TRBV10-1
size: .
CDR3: CASSDGTDYSPLHF

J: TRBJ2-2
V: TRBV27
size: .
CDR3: CASSFNTGELFF

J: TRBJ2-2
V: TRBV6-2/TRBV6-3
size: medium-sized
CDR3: CASSYTYSGGADTGELFF

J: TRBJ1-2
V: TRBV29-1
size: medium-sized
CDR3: CSVRDRGQGYTF

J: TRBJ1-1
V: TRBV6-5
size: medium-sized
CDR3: CASAFGQGLSEAFF

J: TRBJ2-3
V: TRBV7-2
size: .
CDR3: CASRGVQDTQYF

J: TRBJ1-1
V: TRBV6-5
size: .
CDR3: CATNDRVSSEAFF

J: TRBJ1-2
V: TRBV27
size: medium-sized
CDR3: CASRLTGANYGYTF

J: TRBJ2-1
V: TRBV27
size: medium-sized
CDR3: CASSLTNSGSGYNEQFF

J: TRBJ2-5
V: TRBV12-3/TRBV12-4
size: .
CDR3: CASSFTTGYGETQYF

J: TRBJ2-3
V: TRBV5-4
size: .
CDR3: CASSLPGFGDTQYF

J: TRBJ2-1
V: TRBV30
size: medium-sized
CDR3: CAWSTAGEGIRNEQFF

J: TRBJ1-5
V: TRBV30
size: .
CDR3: CAWSGDRGQPQHF